The count of the clone carrying this TCR beta chain is one. These data originate in a study of blood T cell repertoires in COVID-19. Study-wide background: Both acute and convalescent COVID-19 samples were obtained from the United States, Italy and Spain.

The authors' processing: Amplification of reference gene primers was used by the study to estimate nucleated cell counts. Clones were read by immunoSEQ multiplex PCR, and TCRdb kept only the in-frame ones, dropping some. V and J calls and clone size are given by that table; D and trimming were obtained from the DNA. The sample includes under 200,000 clones, approximately 83% seen only once; the top ten take about an eighth. Specimen: PBMCs or T cells enriched from blood (not recorded which). This clonotype was obtained from a woman aged 55-75 years who had recovered from COVID-19.

The CDR3 region is CAIRGQVHRGNGELFF. As DNA, the CDR3 is TGTGCCATCAGGGGCCAGGTTCACCGGGGAAACGGGGAGCTGTTTTTT. The genes are TRBV10-3 and TRBJ2-2, with D possibly being TRBD2 (5 bases). Deletions cut 6 bases from V and 7 bases from J, with 21 bases between. The CDR3 is made up of 16 amino acids. The germline CDR1 and CDR2 sequences are ENHRY and SYGVKD.